This T cell receptor beta chain appears in the sequencing data of a study of shared clonotypes between healthy human individuals. General study results and limits: Rarefaction curves obtained for sorted subsets showed sequencing incomplete despite large depth. Of the naive CD4 clonotypes, around 5% were shared across a few donors.

Comment on this clone: Antigen specificity is unknown.

An even split of each subset's genomic DNA across several immunoSEQ plates was performed. Method: immunoSEQ multiplex PCR; TCRdb's copy keeps in-frame clones and lacks some. The sample lists some 300,000 clones, around 70% occurring once. CDR3 length: 15 residues. V lost 9 bases to trimming and J lost 1 base; unmatched junction nucleotides: 9. Germline-derived CDR1 and CDR2 are MNHGY and SAAAGT. The gene calls are TRBV6-8 and TRBJ2-3, with 8 bases matching TRBD1. The receptor was derived from a man aged 25 to 40 in good health. The sample was memory CD4+ T cells sorted from blood. Indicated subset: CD45RA-negative fraction. The CDR3 reads CARASGQGGTDTQYF. The CDR3 region has the DNA TGTGCCAGAGCCTCCGGACAGGGCGGCACAGATACGCAGTATTTT.